This TCR beta chain was captured in a study of PD-1 blockade in classical Hodgkin lymphoma. No patient escaped relapse after autologous stem cell transplantation, and brentuximab vedotin exposure varied. Germline V gene data show CDR1 as KGHSH and CDR2 as LQKENI. V gave up 3 bases and J gave up 2 bases, with 5 bases separating them. The CDR3 is 13 amino acids. Assay used: immunoSEQ multiplex PCR; TCRdb lists only in-frame clones, some missing. Of about 61,000 clones in the sample, 80% to 90% were seen once. This clonotype was sampled from a human donor with classical Hodgkin lymphoma. This rearrangement joins TRBV18 to TRBJ1-5; no definite D call. The material sequenced was peripheral blood mononuclear cells (PBMCs), taken at baseline. As DNA, the CDR3 is TGTGCCAGCTCACCTTCAGGCAATCAGCCCCAGCATTTT. Encoded protein: CASSPSGNQPQHF.